These 20 T cell receptor beta chains came from one sample sequenced in a study of T cell responses to AZD1222 COVID-19 vaccine. Some clones are missing from TCRdb's copy, which holds only in-frame ones; the method was immunoSEQ multiplex PCR. The sample carries about 130,000 clones, roughly 87% recorded once. The sequencing used peripheral blood, collected on day 0 of AZD1222 vaccination. The receptors stem from an adult in good health.

The chain has TRBV19 and TRBJ2-2; 11 nucleotides align to TRBD2. V shed 1 base, J shed 7 bases, and the junction held 5 bases outside the gene matches. The CDR3 is 16 amino acids. Germline V lookup: CDR1 LNHDA, CDR2 SQIVND (reference sequence). The CDR3 DNA follows: TGTGCCAGTAGTATAGGAACTAGCGGGGGTAGCGGGGAGCTGTTTTTT. Translated, it gives CASSIGTSGGSGELFF.

The chain uses TRBV5-4 and TRBJ1-1; 8 bases line up with TRBD1. V dropped 3 bases and J dropped 4; count of bases not matched to a gene: 2. This CDR3 region has 13 residues. The germline V gene encodes CDR1 SGHNT and CDR2 YYREEE (reference sequence). Here the CDR3 reads CASSSDRGTEAFF. CDR3 in DNA: TGTGCCAGCAGCTCTGACAGGGGCACTGAAGCTTTCTTT.

The CDR3 DNA reads as TGTGCCAGCAGCTTGGTGTTACAGAGTACGAACACCGGGGAGCTGTTTTTT. This translates into CASSLVLQSTNTGELFF. This chain joins TRBV5-6 and TRBJ2-2; D gene uncertain. The CDR3 has 17 residues. Germline assignment: CDR1 SGHDT and CDR2 YYEEEE. Trimming took off 0 bases at V and 0 bases at J, with 12 bases between the two ends.

The rearrangement links TRBV28 to TRBJ2-5, with D tentatively TRBD2 (7 bases). CDR3 length: 16 residues. The V gene lost 8 bases and the J gene lost 0 bases, with 19 bases spanning the gap. Germline V gives CDR1 MDHEN, CDR2 SYDVKM. In DNA form, the CDR3 reads TGTGCCAGCCGCTTGGCGGGGGCCGGGTACCAAGAGACCCAGTACTTC. Encoded protein: CASRLAGAGYQETQYF.

The V call is TRBV7-3, the J call TRBJ2-5, with 8 nucleotides matching TRBD1. CDR1 SGHTA and CDR2 FQGTGA come from the germline V gene. The V gene end was trimmed by 6 bases and the J gene end by 4 bases; junction bases not matched to a gene: 4. The CDR3 has 13 amino acids. The CDR3 reads CASSPTGGETQYF. The CDR3 DNA reads TGTGCCAGCAGTCCCACAGGGGGAGAGACCCAGTACTTC.

This chain links TRBV28 with TRBJ2-2, with TRBD1 matching over 8 bases. Unmatched junction bases numbered 2, after V lost 10 bases and J lost 4 bases. This CDR3 region has 12 residues. Germline CDR1 reads MDHEN; CDR2 reads SYDVKM. DNA for the CDR3: TGTGCCACCCAGGGGGCCACCGGGGAGCTGTTTTTT. Its translation: CATQGATGELFF.

This chain links TRBV4-1 with TRBJ1-1; D not resolved. This CDR3 is built from 15 residues. Trimming removed 0 bases from V and 0 bases from J, with 8 bases in between. Germline CDR1 MGHRA, CDR2 YSYEKL. The chain's CDR3 is CASSQEPTVNTEAFF. CDR3 nucleotides: TGCGCCAGCAGCCAAGAGCCTACAGTGAACACTGAAGCTTTCTTT.

The gene calls are TRBV7-9 and TRBJ1-5, with D possibly TRBD1 on 6 matching bases. From germline, CDR1 is SEHNR and CDR2 FQNEAQ (reference sequence). Trimming stripped 5 bases from V and 5 bases from J, with 10 bases between. This CDR3 comprises 13 residues. CDR3 residues: CASSARGYQPQHF. DNA of the CDR3: TGTGCCAGCAGCGCGAGGGGGTATCAGCCCCAGCATTTT.

V and J are TRBV5-6 and TRBJ2-3, with 7 bases aligning to TRBD2. The CDR3 is made up of 14 amino acids. The V segment lost 2 bases and the J segment 4 bases; nucleotides outside the gene matches: 4. Germline CDR1 reads SGHDT; CDR2 reads YYEEEE. DNA of the CDR3: TGTGCCAGCAGCTTCGGGACTATAGCAGATACGCAGTATTTT. Translation: CASSFGTIADTQYF.

The J gene is TRBJ2-2, the V gene TRBV4-1, with TRBD2 matching 7 bases. Germline V gives CDR1 MGHRA, CDR2 YSYEKL. Losses at the gene ends were 5 bases for V and 0 bases for J; bases not matched to a gene: 9. The CDR3 is made up of 17 amino acids. The DNA of the CDR3 is TGCGCCAGCAGCTCCGGCCTAGCGGTCTCGAACACCGGGGAGCTGTTTTTT. Translated: CASSSGLAVSNTGELFF.

This clone was recorded only once. The V call is TRBV6-6, the J call TRBJ1-1, with 9 bases aligning to TRBD1. V dropped 5 bases and J dropped 4; count of bases not matched to a gene: 5. The CDR3 extends over 14 amino acids. Looked up from germline, CDR1 is MNHNY and CDR2 is SVGAGI (reference sequence). CDR3 coding DNA: TGTGCCAGCAGTAGGGACAGGGTAAGCACTGAAGCTTTCTTT. It is translated as CASSRDRVSTEAFF.

The sample holds one count of this clone. The chain joins TRBV28 to TRBJ1-5; 7 positions agree with TRBD1. CDR1 and CDR2 (germline): MDHEN, SYDVKM. The CDR3 consists of 13 residues. The V segment lost 6 bases and the J segment 7 bases; nucleotides outside the gene matches: 6. The CDR3 protein is CASRQGYGQPQHF. The CDR3, as DNA: TGTGCCAGCAGACAGGGGTATGGGCAGCCCCAGCATTTT.

The V gene is TRBV20-1, the J gene TRBJ1-4; 10 nucleotides line up with TRBD1. The V gene's germline CDR1 is DFQATT and CDR2 SNEGSKA (reference sequence). V shed 5 bases and J 16 bases; nucleotides not matched to a gene: 4. This CDR3 region has 10 residues. The CDR3 nucleotides are TGCAGTGCTGGGGGACAGGGGCCGTTTTTT. The encoded protein is CSAGGQGPFF.

This sequence joins TRBV5-1 and TRBJ2-1; no definite D call. The germline V gene has CDR1 SGHRS and CDR2 YFSETQ. This CDR3 region has 14 residues. V was clipped by 1 base and J by 1 base, with 6 bases between them. CDR3 loop: CASSLYGSYNEQFF. The CDR3 DNA follows: TGCGCCAGCAGCTTGTATGGGTCCTACAATGAGCAGTTCTTC.

V and J are TRBV4-3 and TRBJ2-7, with D uncertain. The V gene lost 4 bases and the J gene lost 6 bases, with 10 bases spanning the gap. Germline CDR1 LGHNA, CDR2 YSLEER. The CDR3 spans 12 residues. DNA of the CDR3: TGCGCCAGCAGCCGTCGAAACATCGAGCAGTACTTC. Its protein is CASSRRNIEQYF.

The chain employs TRBV2 and TRBJ2-5, with TRBD1 as a possible D gene (5 bases). The V gene lost 1 base and the J gene lost 2 bases, with 11 bases spanning the gap. The CDR3 is 15 residues long. Germline CDR1 reads SNHLY; CDR2 reads FYNNEI. CDR3 in DNA: TGTGCCAGCAGTGAAGGTTGGGGCAGACAAGAGACCCAGTACTTC. Protein sequence: CASSEGWGRQETQYF.

This clone has a handful of counts. The chain links TRBV5-1 to TRBJ2-1; 9 bases agree with TRBD2. J lost 2 bases, V lost 3 bases, and 12 bases had no gene match. Germline V gene data show CDR1 as SGHRS and CDR2 as YFSETQ. The CDR3 has 18 amino acids. In DNA, the CDR3 is TGCGCCAGCAGCTCGGGTTTTCGACTAGCGGATACCTACAATGAGCAGTTCTTC. Encoded protein: CASSSGFRLADTYNEQFF. The full variable domain, with the rest looked up from reference TRBV5-1 and TRBJ2-1, is KAGVTQTPRYLIKTRGQQVTLSCSPISGHRSVSWYQQTPGQGLQFLFEYFSETQRNKGNFPGRFSGRQFSNSRSEMNVSTLELGDSALYLCASSSGFRLADTYNEQFFGPGTRLTVL.

V is TRBV27 and J is TRBJ1-4; 10 bases line up with TRBD1. Germline V lookup: CDR1 MNHEY, CDR2 SMNVEV (reference sequence). Germline trimming cut 8 bases from V and 5 bases from J; bases unmatched to any gene: 5. The CDR3 runs 14 residues. The CDR3 DNA is TGTGCCAGCGATACGGACAGGGGGAATGAAAAACTGTTTTTT. This sequence encodes CASDTDRGNEKLFF.

This clone was observed a single time. The chain carries TRBV28 and TRBJ2-7; D perhaps matches TRBD1 (6 bases). With 6 bases removed from V and 0 bases from J, the gap between germline ends came to 15 bases. This CDR3 has 15 residues. Germline V CDR1 and CDR2: MDHEN, SYDVKM. CDR3 amino acids: CASRRAGTPSYEQYF. The CDR3 DNA sequence: TGTGCCAGCAGGCGGGCCGGGACACCCTCCTACGAGCAGTACTTC. The full variable domain, rest sourced from reference TRBV28 and TRBJ2-7, is DVKVTQSSRYLVKRTGEKVFLECVQDMDHENMFWYRQDPGLGLRLIYFSYDVKMKEKGDIPEGYSVSREKKERFSLILESASTNQTSMYLCASRRAGTPSYEQYFGPGTRLTVT.

V usage is TRBV7-9 and J usage is TRBJ2-5, with D unclear. Germline assignment: CDR1 SEHNR and CDR2 FQNEAQ (reference sequence). The V gene lost 5 bases and the J gene lost 4 bases, with 8 bases spanning the gap. The CDR3 covers 12 residues. CDR3 coding DNA: TGTGCCAGCAGCCCACGGGTAGAGACCCAGTACTTC. This translates into CASSPRVETQYF. Combining the CDR3 with reference TRBV7-9 and TRBJ2-5 gives the whole variable domain DTGVSQNPRHKITKRGQNVTFRCDPISEHNRLYWYRQTLGQGPEFLTYFQNEAQLEKSRLLSDRFSAERPKGSFSTLEIQRTEQGDSAMYLCASSPRVETQYFGPGTRLLVL.